This passage covers 9 T cell receptor beta chains from one sample sequenced in a study of a mutant IDH1 vaccine in newly diagnosed glioma. Time point reported: week 35, safety follow-up. Each vaccine dose was 300 ug of mutant IDH1 20-mer peptide, with topical imiquimod. These receptors have no known antigen. This table comes from immunoSEQ multiplex PCR, and its TCRdb copy is limited to in-frame clones, with some not included. The table has tens of thousands of clones, 80% to 95% seen once. Sequenced here: PBMCs, sampled from a glioma patient whose treatment included an IDH1 peptide vaccine. These receptors were taken from a man in his forties or fifties with glioma.

The J gene is TRBJ1-2, the V gene TRBV5-1; TRBD1 aligns across 11 bases. Germline V gene sequence: CDR1 SGHRS, CDR2 YFSETQ. This CDR3 has 14 amino acids. After removal of 4 bases from V and 7 bases from J, the junction contained 6 bases not matched to a gene. The CDR3 region is CASSRDRGMSGYTF. CDR3 DNA: TGCGCCAGCAGCAGGGACAGGGGGATGTCTGGCTACACCTTC.

The rearrangement links TRBV27 to TRBJ2-3; TRBD2 agrees at 7 bases. The ends lost 6 bases at V and 3 bases at J; junction bases unmatched: 9. The germline V gene has CDR1 MNHEY and CDR2 SMNVEV (reference sequence). The CDR3 loop spans 15 amino acids. The chain's CDR3 is CASRAGGSVTDTQYF. CDR3 in DNA: TGTGCCAGCAGGGCGGGCGGGAGTGTTACAGATACGCAGTATTTT.

This clone was seen a few times. This chain uses TRBV13 with TRBJ1-5; no reliable D call. V was pared by 7 bases and J by 4 bases, with 11 bases between. In germline, CDR1 is PRHDT, CDR2 FYEKMQ (reference sequence). The CDR3 runs 13 residues. This chain's CDR3 is CASTRGVNQPQHF. CDR3 in DNA: TGTGCCAGCACCCGTGGGGTGAATCAGCCCCAGCATTTT.

The genes are TRBV7-2 and TRBJ1-3; no definite D call. CDR1 SGHTA and CDR2 FQGNSA come from the germline V gene. V was pared by 0 bases and J by 4 bases, with 4 bases between. CDR3 length equals 13 residues. CDR3 in DNA: TGTGCCAGCAGCTTAGCTCAGGGAAACACCATATATTTT. Amino acids: CASSLAQGNTIYF.

The rearrangement links TRBV30 to TRBJ1-5; a weak D match, TRBD1 (6 bases). The length of the CDR3 is 15 residues. Germline V gene lookup returns CDR1 GTSNPN and CDR2 SVGIG (reference sequence). V lost 4 bases, J lost 4 bases, and 17 bases lay in between. The CDR3 is CAWTQGGAVNQPQHF. Here the CDR3 DNA reads TGTGCCTGGACACAAGGGGGAGCGGTGAATCAGCCCCAGCATTTT.

In this sample, this clone turned up once. This chain connects TRBV9 to TRBJ2-5, with 7 nucleotides matching TRBD2. Germline V gene lookup returns CDR1 SGDLS and CDR2 YYNGEE. The V gene end was trimmed by 4 bases and the J gene end by 5 bases; junction bases not matched to a gene: 11. The CDR3 has 15 amino acids. The CDR3 loop reads CASSLTGGGVETQYF. The CDR3 coding sequence is TGTGCCAGCAGCCTAACGGGGGGTGGGGTTGAGACCCAGTACTTC.

The rearrangement joins TRBV27 to TRBJ2-2; no reliable D call. V was pared by 2 bases and J by 8 bases, with 3 bases between. This CDR3 contains 11 residues. Germline loops: CDR1 MNHEY, CDR2 SMNVEV (reference sequence). CDR3 DNA: TGTGCCAGCAGTTTACTGGGGGAGCTGTTTTTT. It encodes CASSLLGELFF.

The CDR3 sequence: CAWSEWRGLNQPQHF. Here the CDR3 DNA reads TGTGCCTGGAGTGAGTGGAGGGGGCTCAATCAGCCCCAGCATTTT. The chain couples TRBV30 to TRBJ1-5; 7 nucleotides match TRBD1. V was pared by 1 base and J by 3 bases, with 6 bases of the junction left unmatched. Germline V gene lookup returns CDR1 GTSNPN and CDR2 SVGIG (reference sequence). There are 15 residues in the CDR3.

The chain joins TRBV4-3 to TRBJ1-2; perhaps TRBD1 as D (5 bases). Germline assignment: CDR1 LGHNA and CDR2 YSLEER. This CDR3 has 15 amino acids. V shed 0 bases and J shed 3 bases, with 11 bases lying between them. CDR3 protein: CASSQEDRGHYGYTF. CDR3 sequence (DNA): TGCGCCAGCAGCCAAGAAGACCGGGGCCACTATGGCTACACCTTC.